The rows below give T cell receptor beta chains drawn from one sample of a study of blood T cells in healthy people across ages. TCRdb fed the 5' RACE reads into MiXCR, producing one record per CDR3 protein. The repertoire includes around 1,800,000 distinct CDR3 sequences, 35% to 50% of them detected once, and under 25% sits in the top ten. Sample: blood. The receptors originated from a human donor in good health. Each CDR3 is given with its conserved first and last residue. D genes are given only for firm matches. Expanded clones are given a class, and other clones once, few, many or no size at all.

>TRBJ2-7|few|TRBD2|TRBV6-2/TRBV6-3
CASSYVLGAGAYNEQYF
TGTGCCAGCAGTTACGTGTTGGGAGCGGGAGCCTACAATGAGCAGTACTTC
>TRBJ1-2|-|TRBD1|TRBV14
CASSYTGGRGYTF
TGTGCCAGCAGCTATACAGGGGGAAGGGGCTACACCTTC
>TRBJ2-1|-|-|TRBV28
CASSTTVGEQFF
TGTGCCAGCAGTACGACAGTGGGTGAGCAGTTCTTC
>TRBJ1-1|-|TRBD1|TRBV6-2/TRBV6-3
CASSYGTGALYTEAFF
TGTGCCAGCAGTTATGGGACAGGGGCCCTCTACACTGAAGCTTTCTTT
>TRBJ1-2|-|TRBD1|TRBV15
CATSRETLPGGGYTF
TGTGCCACCAGCAGAGAGACCCTACCAGGGGGCGGCTACACCTTC
>TRBJ2-3|few|-|TRBV29-1
CSVEEVRGRDTQYF
TGCAGCGTTGAAGAGGTCCGGGGCCGAGATACGCAGTATTTT
>TRBJ2-1|-|TRBD1|TRBV24-1
CATSARRTGEQFF
TGTGCCACCAGTGCCCGACGGACAGGTGAGCAGTTCTTC
>TRBJ2-1|-|TRBD2|TRBV20-1
CSAQGLAPAPEQFF
TGCAGTGCCCAGGGACTAGCACCCGCCCCCGAGCAGTTCTTC
>TRBJ2-7|-|-|TRBV5-1
CASSLDGGPPFEQYF
TGCGCCAGCAGCTTGGATGGAGGGCCCCCATTCGAGCAGTACTTC
>TRBJ1-5|-|-|TRBV9
CASSAGNQPQHF
TGTGCCAGCAGCGCAGGTAATCAGCCCCAGCATTTT
>TRBJ2-5|-|-|TRBV27
CVSSSQETQYF
TGTGTCAGCAGTTCACAAGAGACCCAGTACTTC
>TRBJ2-7|-|TRBD2|TRBV3-1
CASSLGTSGGVEQYF
TGTGCCAGCAGCCTAGGGACTAGCGGGGGGGTCGAGCAGTACTTC
>TRBJ2-7|few|-|TRBV6-5
CASSYPHQEQYF
TGTGCCAGCAGTTACCCACACCAAGAGCAGTACTTC
>TRBJ1-2|-|-|TRBV5-1
CASSLGYSQINGYTF
TGCGCCAGCAGCTTGGGGTACAGCCAAATTAATGGCTACACCTTC
>TRBJ2-5|few|-|TRBV6-5
CASSYSNPGLYQETQYF
TGTGCCAGCAGTTACTCGAACCCGGGATTGTACCAAGAGACCCAGTACTTC
>TRBJ2-1|many|TRBD2|TRBV29-1
CSVETSGGAGEQFF
TGCAGCGTTGAAACTAGCGGGGGGGCCGGTGAGCAGTTCTTC
>TRBJ1-2|few|-|TRBV3-1
CASSQDVRVGYGYTF
TGTGCCAGCAGCCAAGATGTCAGGGTGGGATATGGCTACACCTTC
>TRBJ2-1|-|-|TRBV7-2
CASSLAPGQLYNEQFF
TGTGCCAGCAGCTTAGCGCCAGGACAGCTATACAATGAGCAGTTCTTC
>TRBJ2-7|-|-|TRBV6-2/TRBV6-3
CASSKDTDYEQYF
TGTGCCAGCAGTAAGGACACAGACTACGAGCAGTACTTC
>TRBJ2-7|few|TRBD1|TRBV6-2/TRBV6-3
CASSFPPWRDRGSTYEQYF
TGTGCCAGCAGTTTTCCCCCTTGGCGGGACAGGGGCTCTACCTACGAGCAGTACTTC
>TRBJ2-5|-|-|TRBV18
CASSPPGIGETQYF
TGTGCCAGCTCACCACCAGGAATCGGGGAGACCCAGTACTTC
>TRBJ2-5|-|-|TRBV3-1
CASSELLDSRETQYF
TGTGCCAGCAGTGAACTCCTTGACAGTCGGGAGACCCAGTACTTC